This T cell receptor beta chain came from a study of Graves' ophthalmopathy and Graves' hyperthyroidism. Study observations and caveats: In blood appeared most of the expanded thyroid clonotypes whose frequency exceeded 0.001.

Newly diagnosed hyperthyroidism donors, aged 18 to 65, duration under 2 months. Diagnosis used clinical symptoms, serum thyroxine, TRAb, thyroid ultrasound and orbital computed tomography. Amplification targeted the TCR beta CDR3 regions, with RNA transcripts as the source material. HTBI-primed first-round RT-PCR preceded second-round multiplex PCR. TCRdb re-analysed the multiplex PCR reads in MiXCR, keeping a single row per CDR3 protein. The sample carries 350,000 to 400,000 distinct CDR3 sequences, 15% recorded once. Trimming pared 6 bases from V and 0 bases from J, leaving 17 bases between. CDR3 length: 16 amino acids. CDR1 and CDR2 from the germline V gene are SNHLY and FYNNEI. As for this clonotype: No antigen is known for it. A clone one base away is much larger, so this may be a read error.

Sequenced material: peripheral blood. The receptor was isolated from a woman between 18 and 30 years old with stable Graves' hyperthyroidism. This rearrangement joins TRBV2 to TRBJ1-2, with no clear D. The CDR3 DNA is TGTGCCAGCAGAAGTAACGGCCAGACTACTAACTATGGCTACACCTTC. It specifies CASRSNGQTTNYGYTF.